Given below is one T cell receptor (beta chain) in context. Its cognate antigen is unknown. This entry is derived from a study of T cell responses to AZD1222 COVID-19 vaccine. Study-level background: Second-dose timings of about 4 or about 12 weeks were pooled. Study-level findings and limits: Repertoires were obtained solely post-peak T cell response. Of spike-specific TCRs, nearly half reportedly target regions left unmutated in variants. Two AZD1222 doses significantly raised spike-specific TCR breadth and depth over controls.

The CDR3 has 16 amino acids. The germline V gene encodes CDR1 MRHNA and CDR2 SNTAGT. J lost 3 bases, V lost 0 bases, and 4 bases had no gene match. Using immunoSEQ multiplex PCR, the repertoire was profiled, and TCRdb retains in-frame clones only, with some absent. The sample lists tens of thousands of clones, approximately 90% occurring once. The clonotype originates from an adult in good health. This sequence joins TRBV6-4 and TRBJ2-1, with 8 bases identical to TRBD2. The sample consisted of peripheral blood, taken on day 0 of AZD1222 vaccination. The CDR3 DNA follows: TGTGCCAGCAGTGACTCGGTTAGCGGGGACTACAATGAGCAGTTCTTC. Encoded protein: CASSDSVSGDYNEQFF.